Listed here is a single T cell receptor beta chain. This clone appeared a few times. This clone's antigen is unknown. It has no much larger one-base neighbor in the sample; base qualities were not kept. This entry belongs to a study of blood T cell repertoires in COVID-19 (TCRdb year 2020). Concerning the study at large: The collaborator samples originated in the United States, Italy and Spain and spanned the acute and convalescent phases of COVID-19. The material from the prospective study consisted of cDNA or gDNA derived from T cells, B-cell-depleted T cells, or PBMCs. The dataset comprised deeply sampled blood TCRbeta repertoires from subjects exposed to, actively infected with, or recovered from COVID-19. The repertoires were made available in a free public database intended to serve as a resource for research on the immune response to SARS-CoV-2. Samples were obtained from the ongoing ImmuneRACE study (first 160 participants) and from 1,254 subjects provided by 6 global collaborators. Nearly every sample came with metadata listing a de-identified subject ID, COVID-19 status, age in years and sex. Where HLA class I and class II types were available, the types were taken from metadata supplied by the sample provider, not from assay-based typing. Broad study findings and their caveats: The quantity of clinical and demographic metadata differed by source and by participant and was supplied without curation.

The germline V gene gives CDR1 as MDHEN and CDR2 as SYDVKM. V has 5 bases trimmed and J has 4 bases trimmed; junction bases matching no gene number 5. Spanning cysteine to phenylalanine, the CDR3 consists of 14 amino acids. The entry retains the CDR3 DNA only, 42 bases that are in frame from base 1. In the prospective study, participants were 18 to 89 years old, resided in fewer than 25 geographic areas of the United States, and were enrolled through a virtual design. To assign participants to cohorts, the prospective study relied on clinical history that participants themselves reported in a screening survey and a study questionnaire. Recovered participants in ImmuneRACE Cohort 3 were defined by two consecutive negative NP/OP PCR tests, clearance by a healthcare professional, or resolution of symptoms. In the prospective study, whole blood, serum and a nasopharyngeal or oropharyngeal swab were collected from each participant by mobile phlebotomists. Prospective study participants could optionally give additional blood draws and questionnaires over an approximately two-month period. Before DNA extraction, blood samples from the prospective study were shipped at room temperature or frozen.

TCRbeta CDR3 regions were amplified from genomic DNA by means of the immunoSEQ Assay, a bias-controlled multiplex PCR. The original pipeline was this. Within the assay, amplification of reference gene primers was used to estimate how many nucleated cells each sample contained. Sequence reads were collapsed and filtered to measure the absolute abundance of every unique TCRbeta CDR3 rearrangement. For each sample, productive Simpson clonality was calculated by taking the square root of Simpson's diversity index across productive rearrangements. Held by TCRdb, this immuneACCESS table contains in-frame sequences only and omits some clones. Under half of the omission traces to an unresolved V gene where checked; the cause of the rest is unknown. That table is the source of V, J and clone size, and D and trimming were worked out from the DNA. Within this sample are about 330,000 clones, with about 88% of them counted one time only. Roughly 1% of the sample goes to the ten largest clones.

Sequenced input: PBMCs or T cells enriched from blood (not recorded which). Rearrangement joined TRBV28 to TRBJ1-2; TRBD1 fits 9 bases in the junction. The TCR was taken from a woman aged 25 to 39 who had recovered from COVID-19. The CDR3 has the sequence CASSPGTGFYGYTF. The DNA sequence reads TGTGCCAGCAGTCCCGGGACAGGGTTCTATGGCTACACCTTC.